This paragraph reports one T cell receptor beta chain. The antigen is unknown. This specimen belongs to a study of cytomegalovirus exposure and HLA in healthy donors. The overall study: Membership in the Caucasian-associated ancestry cluster was found for about four fifths of nearly 400 genotyped donors.

Study observations and caveats: With DRB1 most and HLA-C fewest, TCR association rates differed between HLA loci in a later analysis. Several top significant clusters appeared, in a later analysis, to be linked to common viral pathogens. A later analysis, which compared TCR beta chains of equal frequency, found the HLA-associated ones more clonally expanded.

The trim removed 3 bases at V and 3 bases at J, leaving 6 bases unmatched. The CDR3 runs to 16 residues. From germline, CDR1 is MGHRA and CDR2 YSYEKL. The PCR used 60 Vbeta and 13 Jbeta primers. The assay was immunoSEQ multiplex PCR, and TCRdb's table has in-frame clones only and misses some. The sample includes 150,000 to 200,000 clones, approximately 80% of them seen just once. The chain links TRBV4-1 to TRBJ1-5; 9 bases match TRBD1. This TCR was recovered from a young woman in good health and CMV-seropositive. The material sequenced was PBMCs. CDR3 region: CASSQRTGAVNQPQHF. The CDR3 coding sequence is TGCGCCAGCAGCCAGAGGACAGGGGCAGTCAATCAGCCCCAGCATTTT.